Detailed here is one T cell receptor beta chain. Its antigen is unknown. The sample comes from a study of vaccination and CD4 T cells after COVID-19. Study-level background: Convalescent individuals exhibited SARS-CoV-2 positivity on nasal swab PCR, with some 10 mild and one severe presentation. Convalescent cases consisted of six males and four females, of whom two were Hispanic. Participants got two doses of BNT162b2 or mRNA-1273 vaccine.

At the Johns Hopkins FTIC core, DNA taken from cultured CD4+ T cells was sequenced by way of the Oncomine TCR Beta short-read assay. In TCRdb, the PCR reads were re-called with MiXCR into one record per CDR3 protein. The repertoire includes 20,000 to 25,000 distinct CDR3 sequences, around 35% of them detected once, and approximately 4.5% sits in the top ten. Broader study findings: The rise in median SARS-CoV-2-reactive clonotypes, from around 20 to 38, was not significant.

Indicated treatment: roughly 11-day PBMC culture with coronavirus spike peptide pools or control peptides (ViraFEST assay). V was shortened by 4 bases and J by 2 bases, with 8 bases between the two germline ends. CDR3 length: 14 amino acids. Germline-derived CDR1 and CDR2 are MNHNS and SASEGT. The source of this sequence is a human donor who had recovered from COVID-19. The material was CD4+ T cells from blood, cultured in vitro, obtained before SARS-CoV-2 vaccination. The J gene is TRBJ2-2, the V gene TRBV6-1, with D uncertain. CDR3 sequence reads: CASSARTNTGELFF. CDR3 bases: TGTGCCAGCAGTGCCCGGACCAACACCGGGGAGCTGTTTTTT.